This T cell receptor beta chain stems from a study of T cells in Graves' hyperthyroidism and ophthalmopathy (dated by TCRdb to the late 2010s). As for the study more broadly: Peripheral blood samples were taken at the time of initial diagnosis, prior to any treatment. TCR Vbeta CDR3 sequencing of 120 to 150 peripheral blood samples (over 40 ophthalmopathy, some 75 hyperthyroidism and around 17 progressor patients) is reported in the paper. To identify TCR V-J signatures that set the groups apart, the researchers used a discovery cohort of approximately 98 patients, made up of some 41 with Graves' ophthalmopathy and some 55 with stable Graves' hyperthyroidism. After blood sampling, hyperthyroidism patients were treated with methimazole at a starting dose of 30 mg daily, and ophthalmopathy patients were treated with high-dose intravenous methylprednisolone. Prospective prediction of ophthalmopathy was tested in an independent validation cohort consisting of roughly 20 hyperthyroidism patients and 15 or so patients who later progressed to ophthalmopathy. Thyroid tissue and blood T-cell repertoires from several Graves' hyperthyroidism patients were also compared in the study. The roughly 100 discovery patients were randomly divided into training and test sets at a 7:3 ratio. The full study reports these points: In validation, the model predicted progression to ophthalmopathy a median of 6.5 months before onset, with about 67% sensitivity and 72.22% specificity. A model built on a 13 V-J signature distinguished ophthalmopathy from stable hyperthyroidism, reaching 87.88% sensitivity and about 81% specificity in cross-validation and 80%/75% in testing. Most expanded thyroid clonotypes (frequency above 0.001) were also found in blood, which suggests that blood repertoires may mirror thyroid immune responses. Sample size was not statistically predetermined, and blinding of investigators to group allocation was not performed.

Hyperthyroidism patients were aged 18 to 65 years and newly diagnosed, with disease duration of less than 2 months. The study excluded patients with uncontrolled infections, other autoimmune diseases, pregnancy or lactation. Diagnoses relied on clinical symptoms, serum thyroxine and TRAb, thyroid ultrasound and orbital computed tomography. Blood from progressor patients was collected at the time of first diagnosis with hyperthyroidism, before any ophthalmopathy symptoms had appeared. PBMCs were separated from approximately 10 ml of fresh peripheral blood using Ficoll-Paque density gradient centrifugation. Progressor patients were initially diagnosed with Graves' hyperthyroidism and developed ophthalmopathy during follow-up. Trizol reagent was used to extract total RNA, and RNA quality was then checked on an Agilent 2100 Bioanalyzer. The TCR beta CDR3 regions were amplified from RNA transcripts. The first round of RT-PCR for the TCR CDR3 was performed with the HTBI primer set and the Qiagen OneStep RT-PCR kit. Libraries were constructed in a second round of multiplex PCR, after which size selection and purification were carried out. Paired-end sequencing of the libraries was performed with 100 bp reads on an Illumina HiSeq2000. The authors' pipeline ran thus. SOAPnuke was used to process the raw data, with reads discarded if the reads contained adapters or uncalled bases, had a mean Phred below 15, or lacked an exact constant-primer or identifier match. High-quality paired reads were merged using COPE v1.2.5, and each unique nucleotide sequence was defined as a clonotype. MiTCR v1.1 was used to align clonotypes to the IMGT TRBV, TRBD and TRBJ reference segments. Analysis was restricted to V-J combinations with a frequency above 0.0001, which covered roughly 99% of repertoires. A TCS score was defined as the ratio between F50 (clonal expansion) and ExV (chaos), using BLOSUM62-based TCRdist between CDR3 peptides within each V-J. Welch's t-statistics and random forest reduced around 510 V-J features to 13, which were used in a naive Bayes classifier (R e1071). The public reads were run again by TCRdb, first through fastp at Q25 and then through MiXCR, and only productive beta chains were kept. Under each unique CDR3 protein, matching rows form one entry showing the most common genes and DNA. The V and J calls and clone size are TCRdb's, not the authors'. The sample profile shows more than 550,000 distinct CDR3 sequences; around 19% of them were found once. Roughly a sixth of the sample is held by the ten biggest clonotypes.

There are a few counts of this clonotype. No cognate antigen has been identified for it. No quality values exist for individual bases; no much larger clone is one base distant. The sequenced sample was blood. The source is a woman aged 45-59 years with Graves' hyperthyroidism that later progressed to Graves' ophthalmopathy.

The CDR3 region: CASSRDRNFYGYTF. In nucleotide form, the sequence is TGTGCCAGCAGCAGGGACAGAAATTTCTATGGCTACACCTTC. The receptor chain draws on TRBV11-2 and TRBJ1-2, and 7 junctional nucleotides match TRBD1. V trim: 5 bases; J trim: 4 bases; unmatched bases: 7. Taken from the germline V gene, the CDR1 and CDR2 loops are SGHAT and FQNNGV. From the cysteine through the phenylalanine, the CDR3 covers 14 amino acids. Kept here is only the CDR3 DNA, which spans 42 bases and is read in frame from base 1.